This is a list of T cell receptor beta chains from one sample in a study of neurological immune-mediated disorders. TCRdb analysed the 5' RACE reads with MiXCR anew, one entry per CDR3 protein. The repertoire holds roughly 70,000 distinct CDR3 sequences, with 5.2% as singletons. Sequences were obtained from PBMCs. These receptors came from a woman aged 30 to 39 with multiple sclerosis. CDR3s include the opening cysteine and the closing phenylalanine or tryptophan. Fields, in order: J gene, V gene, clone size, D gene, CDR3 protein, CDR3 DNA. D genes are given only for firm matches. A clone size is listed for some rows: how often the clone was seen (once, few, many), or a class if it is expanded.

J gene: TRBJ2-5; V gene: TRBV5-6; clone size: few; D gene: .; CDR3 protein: CASSRGDETQYF; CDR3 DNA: TGTGCCAGCAGCCGCGGGGATGAGACCCAGTACTTC
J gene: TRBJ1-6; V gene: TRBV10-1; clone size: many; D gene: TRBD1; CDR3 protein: CASRAGTGHSPLNF; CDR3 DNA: TGCGCCAGCAGAGCTGGGACAGGCCACTCACCCCTCAACTTT
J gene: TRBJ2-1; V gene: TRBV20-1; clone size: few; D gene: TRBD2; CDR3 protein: CSAGLAGGPANNEQFF; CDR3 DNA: TGCAGTGCTGGACTAGCGGGGGGGCCTGCAAACAATGAGCAGTTCTTC
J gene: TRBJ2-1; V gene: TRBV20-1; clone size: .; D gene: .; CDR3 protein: CSVSSPGASYNEQFF; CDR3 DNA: TGCAGTGTTTCCTCCCCGGGGGCCTCCTACAATGAGCAGTTCTTC
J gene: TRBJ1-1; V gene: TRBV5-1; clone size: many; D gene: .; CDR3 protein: CASSPAGISEAFF; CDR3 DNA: TGCGCCAGCAGCCCCGCCGGGATCTCTGAAGCTTTCTTT
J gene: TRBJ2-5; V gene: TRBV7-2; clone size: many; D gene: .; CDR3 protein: CASSQGRVETQYF; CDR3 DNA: TGTGCCAGCTCCCAAGGGCGGGTGGAGACCCAGTACTTC
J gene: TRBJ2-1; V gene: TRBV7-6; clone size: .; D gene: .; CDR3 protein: CASSLDPPNEQFF; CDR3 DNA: TGTGCCAGCAGCTTAGACCCCCCGAATGAGCAGTTCTTC
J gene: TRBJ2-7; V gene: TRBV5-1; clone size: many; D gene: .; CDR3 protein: CASSSGDGTRGEQYF; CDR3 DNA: TGCGCCAGCAGCTCGGGGGACGGGACAAGGGGGGAGCAGTACTTC
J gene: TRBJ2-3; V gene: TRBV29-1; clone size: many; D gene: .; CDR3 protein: CSVERRDTQYF; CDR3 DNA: TGCAGCGTTGAACGCCGAGATACGCAGTATTTT
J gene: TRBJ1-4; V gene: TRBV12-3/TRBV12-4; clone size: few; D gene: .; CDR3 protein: CASSLGGEKLFF; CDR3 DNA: TGTGCCAGCAGTTTGGGGGGCGAAAAACTGTTTTTT
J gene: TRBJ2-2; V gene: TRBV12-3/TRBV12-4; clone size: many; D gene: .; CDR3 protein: CASSLGGVNTGELFF; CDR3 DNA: TGTGCCAGCAGTTTAGGCGGGGTAAACACCGGGGAGCTGTTTTTT
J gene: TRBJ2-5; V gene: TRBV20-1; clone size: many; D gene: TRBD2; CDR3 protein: CSPTGLGYQYF; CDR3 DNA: TGCAGCCCTACGGGACTAGGCTACCAGTACTTC
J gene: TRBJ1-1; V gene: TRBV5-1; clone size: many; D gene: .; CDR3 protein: CASSLAGQGNAEAFF; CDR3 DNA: TGCGCCAGCAGCTTGGCCGGGCAGGGGAACGCTGAAGCTTTCTTT
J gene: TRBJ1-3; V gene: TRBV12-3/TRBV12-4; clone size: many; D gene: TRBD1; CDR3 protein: CASSSARGPHGNTIYF; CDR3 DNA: TGTGCCAGCAGTTCCGCCAGGGGGCCTCATGGAAACACCATATATTTT
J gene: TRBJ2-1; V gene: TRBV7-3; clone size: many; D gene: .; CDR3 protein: CVTIPRDYNEQFF; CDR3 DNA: TGTGTCACAATCCCCCGCGACTACAATGAGCAGTTCTTC
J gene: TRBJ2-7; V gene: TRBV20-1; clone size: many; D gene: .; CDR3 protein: CSATARAFGQYF; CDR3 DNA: TGCAGTGCTACCGCAAGGGCATTTGGGCAGTACTTC